This T cell receptor beta chain was captured by sequencing in a study of blood T cell repertoires in COVID-19. In the study overall: COVID-19 samples collected from the United States, Italy and Spain covered acute and convalescent phases. PBMCs, B-cell-depleted T cells, or T cells provided the cDNA or gDNA that made up the material.

The CDR3 totals 17 residues. Germline assignment: CDR1 SNHLY and CDR2 FYNNEI. The V gene lost 6 bases and the J gene lost 0 bases, with 19 bases spanning the gap. In the original analysis: Reference gene primer amplification yielded estimated nucleated cell counts. Generated by immunoSEQ multiplex PCR, the TCRdb table keeps only in-frame clones and is missing some. Clone size and the V and J calls come from that table; the DNA yielded D and trimming. The sample lists fewer than 350,000 clones; approximately 86% were seen once. The receptor's source is a man aged 40-49 years with active or convalescent COVID-19. Material: peripheral blood. The rearrangement uses TRBV2 and TRBJ2-3; a weak D match, TRBD1 (5 bases). The chain's CDR3 is CASRTACRPSSTDTQYF. In DNA, the CDR3 is TGTGCCAGCAGGACAGCCTGCCGCCCATCGAGCACAGATACGCAGTATTTT. Looking up the rest from reference TRBV2 and TRBJ2-3 gives the full variable domain: EPEVTQTPSHQVTQMGQEVILRCVPISNHLYFYWYRQILGQKVEFLVSFYNNEISEKSEIFDDQFSVERPDGSNFTLKIRSTKLEDSAMYFCASRTACRPSSTDTQYFGPGTRLTVL.